This record looks at one T cell receptor beta chain sequence and its context. The data stem from a study of blood T cell repertoires in COVID-19. At the level of the study: Donors in the United States, Italy and Spain gave samples during acute or convalescent COVID-19.

In the source study's methods: Cell counts per sample came from amplifying reference gene primers. Sequencing was performed with immunoSEQ multiplex PCR; in TCRdb, only in-frame clones are kept and a portion is missing. V and J calls and clone size are as listed in that table; D and trimming were resolved from the DNA. The sample lists around 250,000 clones, roughly 84% occurring once. The CDR3 extends over 12 amino acids. V was shortened by 2 bases and J by 6 bases, with 5 bases between the two germline ends. CDR1 MNHEY and CDR2 SVGEGT come from the germline V gene. The chain joins TRBV6-2 or TRBV6-3 to TRBJ2-1; no firm D call. The sequencing sample was made of peripheral blood. The TCR originated in a woman aged 35 to 49 who had recovered from COVID-19. Here the CDR3 DNA reads TGTGCCAGCAGTTACCCGGGCAATGAGCAGTTCTTC. Its translation: CASSYPGNEQFF.